The rows below give T cell receptor beta chains drawn from one sample of a study of T cell repertoires in urothelial bladder cancer. The protocol was immunoSEQ multiplex PCR, while the TCRdb copy is restricted to in-frame clones and leaves out a portion. The data show about 14,000 clones, with 60% to 70% seen just once and less than 9% held by the top ten. The sequenced sample was tumor-infiltrating cells from bladder cancer. These receptor sequences come from a human donor with urothelial carcinoma. CDR3s include the opening cysteine and the closing phenylalanine or tryptophan. The size of a clone is reported for some rows only, either as once, few or many, or as a class for expanded clones.

CDR3 protein	clone size	J gene	V gene
CASSKDNRKNTEAFF	NA	TRBJ1-1	TRBV21-1
CASSPGDRVGGQPQHF	NA	TRBJ1-5	TRBV21-1
CASSWGRPDRETGELFF	NA	TRBJ2-2	TRBV5-4
CASSPTGYGYTF	medium-sized	TRBJ1-2	TRBV27
CATSRDRQQYGYTF	few	TRBJ1-2	TRBV15
CASSPGQGAVDEQFF	medium-sized	TRBJ2-1	TRBV7-3
CASSSGLGSTDTQYF	NA	TRBJ2-3	TRBV11-3
CAISDMVGTNDEEQYF	NA	TRBJ2-7	TRBV10-3
CASSFLGGNSYNSPLHF	once	TRBJ1-6	TRBV5-1
CSVASGSNYGYTF	NA	TRBJ1-2	TRBV29-1
CASSDVPSTYQPQHF	NA	TRBJ1-5	TRBV6-4
CASSLPGGAGETQYF	NA	TRBJ2-5	TRBV5-6
CASLYGLAETQYF	few	TRBJ2-5	TRBV7-9
CASSAQGGIYGYTF	NA	TRBJ1-2	TRBV6-5
CASSMVGETTDTQYF	NA	TRBJ2-3	TRBV19
CASREQGRETQYF	NA	TRBJ2-5	TRBV6-1
CASSPRSFAASSTDTQYF	few	TRBJ2-3	TRBV27
CASSSPVSRGGSYNEQFF	NA	TRBJ2-1	TRBV7-6
CASSVLDSFNQPQHF	NA	TRBJ1-5	TRBV9